This passage covers 24 T cell receptor beta chains from one sample sequenced in a study of blood T cell repertoires in COVID-19. Repertoires were generated with immunoSEQ multiplex PCR, while TCRdb's copy carries only in-frame clones and drops some. The table shows 300,000 to 450,000 clones, with 89% occurring only once. Sample: peripheral blood. The receptor source for this set is a woman between 55 and 75 years old with COVID-19, enrolled during active disease.

The chain uses TRBV7-9 and TRBJ2-3, with 10 positions matching TRBD1. The CDR3 has 15 residues. The ends lost 5 bases at V and 5 bases at J; junction bases unmatched: 7. In germline, CDR1 is SEHNR, CDR2 FQNEAQ (reference sequence). In DNA form, the CDR3 reads TGTGCCAGCAGCCGTGGGACAGGGGCCGGAGATACGCAGTATTTT. Translating it yields CASSRGTGAGDTQYF.

The chain has TRBV20-1 and TRBJ1-5; D is possibly TRBD1 (5 bases). The germline V gene has CDR1 DFQATT and CDR2 SNEGSKA (reference sequence). This CDR3 comprises 14 residues. V lost 3 bases and J 9 bases, leaving 18 bases between the germline ends. The CDR3 DNA reads TGCAGTGCTAGTTTCCAGGGCTCACTGGGGCCCCAGCATTTT. The encoded protein is CSASFQGSLGPQHF.

The rearrangement joins TRBV3-1 (or the pseudogene TRBV3-2) to TRBJ1-1, with D perhaps matching TRBD1 (6 bases). Trimming left V 4 bases short and J 0 bases short, with 15 bases between. Germline CDR1 reads LGHDT; CDR2 reads YNNKEL (reference sequence). The CDR3 totals 16 residues. CDR3 nucleotides: TGTGCCAGCAGCCTCCGTCCGACAGGAGTGAACACTGAAGCTTTCTTT. This gives the protein CASSLRPTGVNTEAFF.

This chain links TRBV19 with TRBJ2-1, with a possible D match to TRBD2 (5 bases). Per the germline V gene, CDR1 is LNHDA and CDR2 is SQIVND (reference sequence). There are 14 residues in the CDR3. V was pared by 6 bases and J by 0 bases, with 9 bases between. The CDR3 DNA follows: TGTGCCAGTAGCGGGGAAAGCTCCTACAATGAGCAGTTCTTC. This encodes CASSGESSYNEQFF.

This chain uses TRBV2 with TRBJ2-1, with 12 positions matching TRBD2. The CDR3 loop spans 17 amino acids. Germline CDR1 is SNHLY and CDR2 is FYNNEI. V lost 6 bases, J lost 3 bases, and 9 bases stayed unmatched. CDR3 bases: TGTGCCAGCAGATCGGGGCCGACTAGCGGGGGCTACAATGAGCAGTTCTTC. It codes for CASRSGPTSGGYNEQFF.

The chain has TRBV3-1 (or the pseudogene TRBV3-2) and TRBJ2-4, with D perhaps matching TRBD1 (7 bases). Germline V gene data show CDR1 as LGHDT and CDR2 as YNNKEL (reference sequence). The CDR3 sequence is 14 residues long. Trimming cost V 0 bases and J 7 bases, with 10 bases left between them. The CDR3 protein is CASSQDPGGNIQYF. Here the CDR3 DNA reads TGTGCCAGCAGCCAAGATCCAGGGGGGAACATTCAGTACTTC.

V usage is TRBV29-1 and J usage is TRBJ2-1; 11 bases match TRBD1. Germline values: CDR1 SQVTM, CDR2 ANQGSEA. V was pared by 0 bases and J by 7 bases, with 8 bases of the junction left unmatched. The CDR3 has 16 amino acids. The CDR3 loop reads CSVEDPGQGVINEQFF. The CDR3 bases are TGCAGCGTTGAAGATCCGGGACAGGGGGTAATTAATGAGCAGTTCTTC.

The chain employs TRBV19 and TRBJ1-5, with 8 positions matching TRBD1. Unmatched junction bases numbered 11, after V lost 5 bases and J lost 5 bases. The CDR3 sequence is 16 residues long. Germline V CDR1 and CDR2: LNHDA, SQIVND (reference sequence). CDR3 coding DNA: TGTGCCAGTAGTCCCTCCCCCCGGACAGGGCATCAGCCCCAGCATTTT. Translated, it gives CASSPSPRTGHQPQHF.

CDR3 loop: CASSTIGRTSGGADTQYF. In DNA form, the CDR3 reads TGTGCCAGCAGCACAATAGGCCGAACTAGCGGGGGGGCGGATACGCAGTATTTT. The V call is TRBV4-2, the J call TRBJ2-3; 13 bases match TRBD2. Trimming took 5 bases from V and 6 from J; bases not matched to a gene: 14. Germline-derived CDR1 and CDR2 are LGHNA and YNFKEQ. CDR3 size: 18 residues.

The rearrangement joins TRBV5-1 to TRBJ2-5; 7 nucleotides match TRBD1. The CDR3 is 15 amino acids. V dropped 0 bases and J dropped 6; count of bases not matched to a gene: 8. Germline V lookup: CDR1 SGHRS, CDR2 YFSETQ. CDR3 sequence: CASSLAGDRGKTQYF. The CDR3 region has the DNA TGCGCCAGCAGCTTGGCCGGGGACAGAGGGAAGACCCAGTACTTC.

With regard to this clone: The same CDR3 also results from other DNA sequences found in this sample. The CDR3 sequence is CASSYSRGTGELFF. The DNA for the CDR3 is TGTGCCAGCAGTTACTCGAGGGGGACCGGGGAGCTGTTTTTT. V usage is TRBV6-5 and J usage is TRBJ2-2; D is perhaps TRBD1 (6 bases). This CDR3 has 14 amino acids. Between the trimmed V and J ends, which lost 0 bases and 5 bases, there was a span of 7 bases. CDR1 and CDR2 from the germline V gene are MNHEY and SVGAGI.

The chain links TRBV4-1 to TRBJ1-4, with 7 bases lining up with TRBD1. Germline trimming cut 2 bases from V and 3 bases from J; bases unmatched to any gene: 9. Germline V gene lookup returns CDR1 MGHRA and CDR2 YSYEKL. The CDR3 has 17 amino acids. The DNA of the CDR3 is TGCGCCAGCAGCCAACAGAACAGGGGTTTGTCTAATGAAAAACTGTTTTTT. Translating it yields CASSQQNRGLSNEKLFF.

The V and J genes are TRBV2 and TRBJ1-6; D is ambiguous. The ends were cut back, 4 bases at V and 8 bases at J, with 3 bases in the middle. This CDR3 comprises 11 residues. Germline CDR1 is SNHLY and CDR2 is FYNNEI. The CDR3 region has the DNA TGTGCCAGCAGTGCAGATTCACCCCTCCACTTT. Its protein product is CASSADSPLHF.

This chain links TRBV7-6 with TRBJ2-3; the match to TRBD2 covers 12 bases. The CDR3 extends over 17 amino acids. Germline values: CDR1 SGHVS, CDR2 FNYEAQ. V lost 5 bases and J lost 0; bases outside the gene matches: 6. The CDR3: CASSPGLAGSSTDTQYF. DNA for the CDR3: TGTGCCAGCAGCCCGGGACTAGCGGGCTCTAGCACAGATACGCAGTATTTT.

This clone has only one observation. The V gene is TRBV28, the J gene TRBJ2-3; a possible D gene is TRBD2 (5 bases). Germline loops: CDR1 MDHEN, CDR2 SYDVKM. The CDR3 has 16 residues. Between the trimmed V and J ends, which lost 6 bases and 3 bases, there was a span of 19 bases. The CDR3 loop reads CASSQTEAPRTDTQYF. In DNA form, the CDR3 reads TGTGCCAGCAGCCAAACGGAGGCCCCAAGGACAGATACGCAGTATTTT. Complete variable domain (other parts from reference TRBV28 and TRBJ2-3): DVKVTQSSRYLVKRTGEKVFLECVQDMDHENMFWYRQDPGLGLRLIYFSYDVKMKEKGDIPEGYSVSREKKERFSLILESASTNQTSMYLCASSQTEAPRTDTQYFGPGTRLTVL.

V is TRBV24-1 and J is TRBJ2-3; TRBD2 matches at 11 bases. The CDR3 is 14 amino acids. The ends lost 12 bases at V and 1 base at J; junction bases unmatched: 5. Looked up from germline, CDR1 is KGHDR and CDR2 is SFDVKD. The CDR3 region is CASSTSGGTDTQYF. CDR3 coding DNA: TGTGCCTCCTCGACTAGCGGGGGCACAGATACGCAGTATTTT.

The rearrangement links TRBV5-1 to TRBJ1-1; D perhaps matches TRBD1 (6 bases). This CDR3 contains 14 residues. Germline V gene lookup returns CDR1 SGHRS and CDR2 YFSETQ. Deletions cut 4 bases from V and 2 bases from J, with 12 bases between. DNA for the CDR3: TGCGCCAGCAGCCAACAGGGTCGAAACACTGAAGCTTTCTTT. Protein product: CASSQQGRNTEAFF.

This chain links TRBV5-1 with TRBJ2-1, with D tentatively TRBD2 (6 bases). Looked up from germline, CDR1 is SGHRS and CDR2 is YFSETQ. Trimming shortened V by 9 bases and J by 2 bases, and 15 bases separated the two germline ends. The length of the CDR3 is 14 residues. The chain's CDR3 is CATSPGAAYNEQFF. CDR3 DNA: TGCGCCACCTCACCGGGAGCCGCCTACAATGAGCAGTTCTTC.

V gene TRBV4-1 combines with J gene TRBJ1-1; possibly TRBD1 for D (5 bases). There are 16 residues in the CDR3. Germline V gives CDR1 MGHRA, CDR2 YSYEKL. V was shortened by 3 bases and J by 1 base, with 15 bases between the two germline ends. The CDR3 here is CASSQVQGHTNTEAFF. The CDR3 region has the DNA TGCGCCAGCAGCCAGGTACAAGGACACACGAACACTGAAGCTTTCTTT.

The CDR3 nucleotides read TGTGCCAGCAGCTTATTATCCCCGGGCAGGGCGATCAATGAGCAGTTCTTC. Translation: CASSLLSPGRAINEQFF. The J gene is TRBJ2-1, the V gene TRBV7-2; weak D call: TRBD1 (5 bases). The CDR3 totals 17 residues. CDR1 SGHTA and CDR2 FQGNSA come from the germline V gene. V shed 2 bases and J shed 6 bases, with 20 bases lying between them.

The chain joins TRBV19 to TRBJ2-3; possibly TRBD2 for D (6 bases). Germline-derived CDR1 and CDR2 are LNHDA and SQIVND (reference sequence). The CDR3 extends over 14 amino acids. With 4 bases removed from V and 6 bases from J, the gap between germline ends came to 14 bases. The CDR3 DNA reads TGTGCCAGTAGTAGGGACTCCATGTTGGATACGCAGTATTTT. Protein product: CASSRDSMLDTQYF.

Details on this clone: Other DNA sequences in the sample encode the same CDR3. The chain employs TRBV5-1 and TRBJ1-1; D gene ambiguous. Germline lookup yields CDR1 SGHRS and CDR2 YFSETQ. This CDR3 contains 14 residues. V lost 0 bases to trimming and J lost 3 bases, with 9 bases between them. The CDR3 loop reads CASSLGGGHTEAFF. DNA for the CDR3: TGCGCCAGCAGCTTGGGGGGAGGGCACACTGAAGCTTTCTTT.

This rearrangement joins TRBV7-8 to TRBJ2-2; D not certain. Trimming took off 4 bases at V and 1 base at J, with 16 bases between the two ends. Looked up from germline, CDR1 is SGHVS and CDR2 is FQNEAQ. CDR3 length: 17 amino acids. CDR3 nucleotide sequence: TGTGCCAGCAGCTCGGCGGCCCTGTACCTGAACACCGGGGAGCTGTTTTTT. It codes for CASSSAALYLNTGELFF.

The genes are TRBV28 and TRBJ1-2, with D perhaps matching TRBD1 (6 bases). V lost 6 bases and J lost 4, with 21 bases in between. The V gene's germline CDR1 is MDHEN and CDR2 SYDVKM. The length of the CDR3 is 16 residues. This CDR3 is CASSPYREWESYGYTF. For the CDR3, the DNA is TGTGCCAGCAGCCCGTACAGGGAATGGGAAAGCTATGGCTACACCTTC.